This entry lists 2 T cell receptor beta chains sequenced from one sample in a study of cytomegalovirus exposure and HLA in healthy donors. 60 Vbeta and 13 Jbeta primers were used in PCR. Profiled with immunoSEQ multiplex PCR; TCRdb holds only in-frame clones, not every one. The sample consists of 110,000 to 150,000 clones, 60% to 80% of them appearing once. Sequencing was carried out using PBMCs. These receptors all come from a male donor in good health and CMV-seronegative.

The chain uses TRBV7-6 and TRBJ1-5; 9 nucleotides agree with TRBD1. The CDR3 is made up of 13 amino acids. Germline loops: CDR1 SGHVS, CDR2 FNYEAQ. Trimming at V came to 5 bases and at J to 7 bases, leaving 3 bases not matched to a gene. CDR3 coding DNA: TGTGCCAGCAGCGCCACAGGGGGCCAGCCCCAGCATTTT. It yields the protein CASSATGGQPQHF.

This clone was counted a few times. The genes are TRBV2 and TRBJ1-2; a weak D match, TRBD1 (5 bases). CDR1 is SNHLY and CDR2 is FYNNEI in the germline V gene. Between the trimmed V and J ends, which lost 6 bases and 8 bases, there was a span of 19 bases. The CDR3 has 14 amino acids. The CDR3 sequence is CASRTLQENGGYTF. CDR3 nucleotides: TGTGCCAGCAGAACCTTACAGGAAAATGGGGGCTACACCTTC.